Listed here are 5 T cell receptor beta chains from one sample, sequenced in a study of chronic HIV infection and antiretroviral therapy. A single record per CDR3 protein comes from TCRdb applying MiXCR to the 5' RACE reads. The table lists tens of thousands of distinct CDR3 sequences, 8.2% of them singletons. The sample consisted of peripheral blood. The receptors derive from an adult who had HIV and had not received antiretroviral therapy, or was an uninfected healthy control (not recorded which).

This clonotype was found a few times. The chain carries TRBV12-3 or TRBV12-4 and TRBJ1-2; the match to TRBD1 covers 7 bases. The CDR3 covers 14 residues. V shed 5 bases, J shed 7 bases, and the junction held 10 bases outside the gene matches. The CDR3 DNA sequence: TGTGCCAGCAGTCGGGACAGAGGAAAAACTGGCTACACCTTC. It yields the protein CASSRDRGKTGYTF.

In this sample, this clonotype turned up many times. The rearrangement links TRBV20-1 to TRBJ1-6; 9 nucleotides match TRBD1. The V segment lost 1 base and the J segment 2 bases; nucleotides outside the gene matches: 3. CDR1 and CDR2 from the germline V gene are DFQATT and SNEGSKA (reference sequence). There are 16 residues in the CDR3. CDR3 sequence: CSARAGTGTYNSPLHF. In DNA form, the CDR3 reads TGCAGTGCTAGAGCGGGGACAGGGACCTATAATTCACCCCTCCACTTT.

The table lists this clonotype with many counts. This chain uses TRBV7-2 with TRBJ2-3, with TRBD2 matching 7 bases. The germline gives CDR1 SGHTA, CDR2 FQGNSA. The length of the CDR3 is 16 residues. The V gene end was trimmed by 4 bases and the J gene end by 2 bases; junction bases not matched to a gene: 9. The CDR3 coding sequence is TGTGCCAGCAGCTCTTACGGGAGGAGTCCCACAGATACGCAGTATTTT. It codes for CASSSYGRSPTDTQYF.

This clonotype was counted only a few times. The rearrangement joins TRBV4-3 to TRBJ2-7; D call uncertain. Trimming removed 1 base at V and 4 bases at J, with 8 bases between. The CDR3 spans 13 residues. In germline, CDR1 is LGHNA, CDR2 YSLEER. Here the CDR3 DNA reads TGCGCCAGCAGCCAAGCTCAGGAGTACGAGCAGTACTTC. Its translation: CASSQAQEYEQYF.

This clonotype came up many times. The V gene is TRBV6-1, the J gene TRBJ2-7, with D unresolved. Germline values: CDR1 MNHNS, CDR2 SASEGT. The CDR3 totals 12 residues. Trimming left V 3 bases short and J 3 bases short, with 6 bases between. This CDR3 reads CASSEGIYEQYF. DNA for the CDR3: TGTGCCAGCAGTGAGGGGATCTACGAGCAGTACTTC.